This T cell receptor (beta chain) is from a study of cytomegalovirus exposure and HLA in healthy donors. Across the whole study: Out of 300 to 500 genotyped donors, roughly 80% belonged to the Caucasian-associated ancestry cluster.

This CDR3 has 15 residues. Looked up from germline, CDR1 is SEHNR and CDR2 is FQNEAQ (reference sequence). Trimming took 5 bases from V and 1 from J, leaving 14 bases between them. This clone was seen more than once but under ten times. Its antigen is not known. It was with 60 Vbeta and 13 Jbeta primers that the PCR ran. Using immunoSEQ multiplex PCR, the repertoire was profiled, and TCRdb retains in-frame clones only, with some absent. The profile shows around 140,000 clones, around nine tenths of them singletons. Findings of the study overall: Roughly uniform depth of sequencing across donors was assumed in presence/absence analyses.

The chain recombines TRBV7-9 with TRBJ1-1, with D possibly matching TRBD1 (6 bases). The sample was PBMCs. The origin of this receptor is a young woman in good health and CMV-seronegative. CDR3 loop: CASSPARGGNTEAFF. The CDR3 DNA reads TGTGCCAGCAGCCCTGCGAGGGGGGGGAACACTGAAGCTTTCTTT.